A single T cell receptor beta chain is shown here with its context. No cognate antigen has been identified for it. It has no much larger one-base neighbor in the sample; base qualities were not kept. The data stem from a study of siplizumab effects on memory and regulatory T cells (dated by TCRdb to the late 2010s). Regarding the research as a whole: The study looked at the effect of siplizumab, an anti-CD2 antibody, on alloreactive T-cell subsets in allogeneic mixed lymphocyte reactions made from human PBMCs. Overall study results and their limits: Because sequences below about 10^-5 frequency were poorly captured, only a minor fraction of alloreactive clones could be mapped to unstimulated subsets. Whether proliferating Tregs from siplizumab cultures were suppressive was not functionally confirmed. Roughly 80-95% of proliferating CD4+ or CD8+ clones could not be assigned a naive or memory phenotype. In reactions with siplizumab, an average of approximately 70% of mappable alloreactive CD4+ clones were Treg-derived, compared with approximately 29% in control reactions. Compared with memory T cells, unstimulated naive T cells appeared more diverse, and naive cells seemed to make a substantial contribution to the alloresponse. The cumulative frequency of alloreactive sequences that could be traced back to unstimulated CD4+ memory T cells was significantly reduced by siplizumab.

Counted from cysteine to phenylalanine, this CDR3 has 15 amino acids. The CDR3 DNA has 45 bases and is translated from base 1. The germline V gene gives CDR1 as LGHNA and CDR2 as YSLEER. The trim is 0 bases for V and 1 base for J, with a gap of 9 bases between the germline ends. In addition, sequencing in three donor pairs included unstimulated CD8+ effector memory subsets alongside CD4+ naive, CD8+ naive, CD8+ TEMRA and CD4+ memory subsets. Sorted unstimulated T cells and proliferating T cells recovered from mixed lymphocyte reactions were subjected to TCRbeta CDR3 sequencing. Fresh whole blood from nine to ten HLA-typed healthy donors was used as the source from which PBMCs were isolated. Library preparation employed the immunoSEQ multiplex PCR assay. Each sample had around 100,000 TCR templates assayed by the deep sequencing platform. Genomic DNA extracted from sorted T cells was used for TCRbeta CDR3 sequencing. The authors processed their data as follows. The R programming language was used for clonal analysis of TCRbeta CDR3 data. Unstimulated samples were compared with post-reaction CFSE-low samples to define alloreactive CD4+ and CD8+ clones. Regulatory or non-regulatory origin of alloreactive CD4+ clones was assigned by matching sequences to the sorted unstimulated Treg and non-Treg repertoires. TCRdb obtained this table from immuneACCESS and retained in-frame rearrangements with V and J assigned. These tables miss some clones; where compared with another copy, unresolved V genes account for less than half of the shortfall, and the remainder is unexplained. The D gene and trimming were derived from the DNA, and the V and J assignments and clone size from that table. The sample table shows approximately 60,000 clones, and about 96% are seen once. The ten largest account for 0.08% to 0.1% of the sample.

The chain links TRBV4-3 with TRBJ2-5; a tentative D call is TRBD1 (6 bases match). The sample consisted of naive CD8+ T cells sorted from blood. This specimen's cell subset or site label, per the study, means: unstimulated naive T cells. The source of this sequence is a human donor in good health. In nucleotide form, the sequence is TGCGCCAGCAGCCAAGATACGGACAGCCAAGAGACCCAGTACTTC. Its protein is CASSQDTDSQETQYF.